This T cell receptor beta chain is from a study of cytomegalovirus exposure and HLA in healthy donors. Study-level results: Testing in vitro showed a few CMV-associated chains specific for CMV antigens. 164 TCR beta chains were listed as cytomegalovirus-associated.

The assay was immunoSEQ multiplex PCR, and TCRdb's table has in-frame clones only and misses some. Among some 190,000 clones listed, around nine tenths were seen once. V dropped 6 bases and J dropped 3 bases, with 15 bases sitting between them. Germline CDR1 and CDR2: MDHEN and SYDVKM. There are 15 residues in the CDR3. This clone has just one count. Its antigen is as yet unknown. The TCR sequence derives from a man younger than 40 in good health and CMV-seropositive. Sequenced: PBMCs. V usage is TRBV28 and J usage is TRBJ1-3; maybe TRBD1 (6 bases). DNA of the CDR3: TGTGCCAGCAGACAGGGAGGACTCTTTGGAAACACCATATATTTT. This encodes CASRQGGLFGNTIYF.